These 5 T cell receptor beta chains came from one sample sequenced in a study of control samples from healthy donors and cancer patients. Measured with immunoSEQ multiplex PCR; TCRdb has only the in-frame clones, and not every one. Found here are roughly 190,000 clones, roughly 91% of them singletons; the top ten hold about 1.6%. The sample was blood. The receptors shown here come from a woman in her thirties in good health.

This chain joins TRBV5-1 and TRBJ1-6; no reliable D call. The CDR3 is 15 amino acids. Trimming pared 1 base from V and 5 bases from J, leaving 10 bases between. The germline CDR1 and CDR2 sequences are SGHRS and YFSETQ. CDR3 nucleotide sequence: TGCGCCAGCAGCTTGTCGGGGTCCGATAATTCACCCCTCCACTTT. Encoded protein: CASSLSGSDNSPLHF.

The chain recombines TRBV21-1 with TRBJ2-4; the table's TRBD2 call for D was not verified on the DNA. TRBV21-1 is a pseudogene locus. There are 15 residues in the CDR3. This chain's CDR3 is CASSKGRRAKNIQYF. The CDR3 DNA sequence: TGTGCCAGCAGCAAAGGGAGGAGGGCCAAAAACATTCAGTACTTC.

J is TRBJ2-7 and V is TRBV18, with 16 bases identical to TRBD2. The CDR3 contains 17 residues. CDR1 is KGHSH, CDR2 LQKENI, per germline. V dropped 0 bases and J dropped 2; count of bases not matched to a gene: 1. This CDR3 reads CASSPPGLAGGPYEQYF. CDR3 nucleotides: TGTGCCAGCTCACCACCGGGACTAGCGGGGGGGCCCTACGAGCAGTACTTC.

V gene TRBV29-1 combines with J gene TRBJ2-1; D might be TRBD1 or TRBD2, each matching 7 bases. Looked up from germline, CDR1 is SQVTM and CDR2 is ANQGSEA. This CDR3 spans 14 amino acids. V was cut by 0 bases and J by 7 bases, with 13 bases left in between. This CDR3 is CSVEDLQGGNEQFF. CDR3 bases: TGCAGCGTTGAAGATCTCCAGGGGGGGAATGAGCAGTTCTTC.

This sequence joins TRBV11-2 and TRBJ2-1, with 13 bases fitting TRBD2. Per germline, CDR1 SGHAT and CDR2 FQNNGV. V gave up 5 bases and J gave up 5 bases; unmatched junction bases: 3. CDR3 length: 15 amino acids. CDR3 region: CASSRTSGSHNEQFF. The CDR3 region has the DNA TGTGCCAGCAGCCGGACTAGCGGGAGTCACAATGAGCAGTTCTTC.